A single sample is the source of the 15 T cell receptor beta chains below, sequenced in a study of vaccination effects on CD4 cells after COVID-19. Before any sequencing was done, the ViraFEST assay used viral peptide pools to expand antigen-specific CD4+ T cells. The culture ran for about 10 days, and then CD4+ T cells were isolated. Each participant was given two doses of one vaccine (BNT162b2 or mRNA-1273). Their recognized antigens are unknown. Using immunoSEQ multiplex PCR, the repertoire was profiled, and TCRdb retains in-frame clones only, with some absent. The sample has around 60,000 clones, about three quarters seen once. Source: CD4+ T cells from PBMCs cultured with HCoV-229E spike peptides, taken after COVID-19 vaccination. The receptors here all came from a human donor who received a COVID-19 vaccine.

This chain connects TRBV7-8 to TRBJ1-5; D unresolved. Trimming cost V 2 bases and J 6 bases, with 14 bases left between them. The CDR3 length is 15 residues. The germline gives CDR1 SGHVS, CDR2 FQNEAQ. DNA for the CDR3: TGTGCCAGCAGCTTAATGGTGGTCTCAGCTCAGCCCCAGCATTTT. It is translated as CASSLMVVSAQPQHF. The whole variable domain, remainder taken from reference TRBV7-8 and TRBJ1-5, is GAGVSQSPRYKVAKRGQDVALRCDPISGHVSLFWYQQALGQGPEFLTYFQNEAQLDKSGLPSDRFFAERPEGSVSTLKIQRTQQEDSAVYLCASSLMVVSAQPQHFGDGTRLSIL.

The chain employs TRBV12-3 or TRBV12-4 and TRBJ2-5; D could derive from TRBD1 or TRBD2 (6 bases each). The V end was cut by 6 bases, the J end by 7 bases, with 15 bases between. The CDR3 totals 13 residues. The CDR3 nucleotides are TGTGCCAGCAGCACCGGGGGCCCACGGACCCAGTACTTC. Its protein product is CASSTGGPRTQYF.

The sample holds a few counts of this clone. The rearrangement joins TRBV7-2 to TRBJ2-1; 10 nucleotides match TRBD2. The CDR3 is 14 residues long. Germline V gene sequence: CDR1 SGHTA, CDR2 FQGNSA. V gave up 9 bases and J gave up 6 bases; unmatched junction bases: 8. This CDR3 is CASTKLAGTNEQFF. The CDR3 DNA is TGTGCCAGTACAAAACTAGCGGGGACCAATGAGCAGTTCTTC.

The chain combines TRBV19 with TRBJ1-6; D is perhaps TRBD1 (6 bases). The CDR3 loop spans 17 amino acids. The germline V gene encodes CDR1 LNHDA and CDR2 SQIVND (reference sequence). V lost 1 base and J 1 base, leaving 11 bases between the germline ends. CDR3 DNA: TGTGCCAGTAGTATAGCGAAACAGGGTTCCTATAATTCACCCCTCCACTTT. Translating gives CASSIAKQGSYNSPLHF.

V is TRBV2 and J is TRBJ2-3; TRBD1 matches 8 bases. CDR3 size: 17 residues. Germline assignment: CDR1 SNHLY and CDR2 FYNNEI. V lost 5 bases, J lost 1 base, and 11 bases stayed unmatched. Here the CDR3 reads CASSPGTGWDGTDTQYF. DNA of the CDR3: TGTGCCAGCAGTCCAGGGACAGGTTGGGATGGCACAGATACGCAGTATTTT.

V usage is TRBV14 and J usage is TRBJ1-2; possible D gene TRBD1, 5 bases. Germline V CDR1 and CDR2: SGHDN, FVKESK. The CDR3 sequence is 16 residues long. V lost 3 bases and J 5 bases, leaving 19 bases between the germline ends. CDR3 region: CASSHQYTGTTYGYTF. Here the CDR3 DNA reads TGTGCCAGCAGCCACCAATATACCGGGACTACGTATGGCTACACCTTC.

The chain combines TRBV4-1 with TRBJ1-2, with 9 bases matching TRBD1. The V gene end was trimmed by 1 base and the J gene end by 7 bases; junction bases not matched to a gene: 10. Looked up from germline, CDR1 is MGHRA and CDR2 is YSYEKL. CDR3 size: 16 residues. The CDR3 nucleotides are TGCGCCAGCAGCCAAGGGGAAGGACAGGGGATAGGTGGCTACACCTTC. Protein sequence: CASSQGEGQGIGGYTF.

As regards this clone: The junction does not match germline at one end; this may be a read error. In DNA form, the CDR3 reads TGTGCCACCAGTCCTGCAGGGAAGGATCAGCCCCAGCATTTT. This translates into CATSPAGKDQPQHF. V and J are TRBV6-6 and TRBJ1-5; possibly TRBD1 for D (5 bases). CDR3 size: 14 residues. Germline V gene sequence: CDR1 MNHNY, CDR2 SVGAGI (reference sequence).

V and J are TRBV11-3 and TRBJ2-1; no firm D call. Looked up from germline, CDR1 is SGHNT and CDR2 is YENEEA. V lost 2 bases to trimming and J lost 7 bases, with 12 bases between them. The CDR3 is made up of 14 amino acids. The CDR3: CASSLNWAQNEQFF. The CDR3 DNA is TGTGCCAGCAGCTTAAATTGGGCCCAGAATGAGCAGTTCTTC.

This chain connects TRBV5-5 to TRBJ1-2; D call uncertain. Trimming cost V 0 bases and J 1 base, with 13 bases left between them. Germline CDR1 reads SGHKS; CDR2 reads YYEKEE (reference sequence). This CDR3 region has 16 residues. The CDR3 DNA follows: TGTGCCAGCAGCTTGGATTCGCAGGCGGTTAACTATGGCTACACCTTC. The encoded protein is CASSLDSQAVNYGYTF.

The genes are TRBV24-1 and TRBJ2-2; tentatively, D is TRBD1 (6 bases). Germline CDR1 and CDR2: KGHDR and SFDVKD. Trimming removed 6 bases at V and 5 bases at J, with 9 bases between. The CDR3 covers 13 residues. CDR3 bases: TGTGCCACCAGTCAGGGGTGGACCGGGGAGCTGTTTTTT. It yields the protein CATSQGWTGELFF.

The chain has TRBV5-1 and TRBJ2-4, with D perhaps being TRBD1 or TRBD2 (6 bases each). V was cut by 4 bases and J by 3 bases, with 17 bases left in between. The CDR3 totals 16 residues. Germline CDR1 SGHRS, CDR2 YFSETQ. CDR3 nucleotide sequence: TGCGCCAGCAGCCCTAGCGCAGGGGATGGCAAAAACATTCAGTACTTC. It translates to CASSPSAGDGKNIQYF.

V and J are TRBV6-5 and TRBJ2-3; no clear D. From germline, CDR1 is MNHEY and CDR2 SVGAGI. The CDR3 consists of 13 residues. V dropped 4 bases and J dropped 5 bases, with 10 bases sitting between them. The CDR3 is CASSSRIQDTQYF. The CDR3 nucleotides are TGTGCCAGCAGTTCCCGTATCCAAGATACGCAGTATTTT.

This clone has a single count. The V and J genes are TRBV19 and TRBJ2-1; possibly TRBD1 for D (5 bases). The V end was cut by 4 bases, the J end by 8 bases, with 18 bases between. CDR1 and CDR2 (germline): LNHDA, SQIVND (reference sequence). This CDR3 contains 15 residues. The DNA for the CDR3 is TGTGCCAGTAGTACCCGAACAAGCCCCAGGGATGAGCAGTTCTTC. Translating it yields CASSTRTSPRDEQFF.

This clone appeared a few times. This chain connects TRBV19 to TRBJ1-1; D perhaps matches TRBD1 (6 bases). Germline V CDR1 and CDR2: LNHDA, SQIVND (reference sequence). The germline V and J ends were trimmed by 8 bases and 1 base, with 20 bases remaining between them. The CDR3 covers 16 residues. The DNA for the CDR3 is TGTGCCAGTTCCGCTATCCCGGGACAAAGGAACACTGAAGCTTTCTTT. It specifies CASSAIPGQRNTEAFF. Full variable domain (remainder filled in from reference TRBV19 and TRBJ1-1): DGGITQSPKYLFRKEGQNVTLSCEQNLNHDAMYWYRQDPGQGLRLIYYSQIVNDFQKGDIAEGYSVSREKKESFPLTVTSAQKNPTAFYLCASSAIPGQRNTEAFFGQGTRLTVV.